The T cell receptor beta chain described here comes from a study of shared clonotypes between healthy human individuals. Overall study results and limits: Shared clonotypes across all four donors exceeded non-shared ones in generation probability.

Generated by immunoSEQ multiplex PCR, the TCRdb table keeps only in-frame clones and is missing some. Of nearly 1 million clones in the sample, roughly 72% were seen once. Remarks on this clone: What it binds is not known.

The CDR3 sequence is 14 residues long. Per the germline V gene, CDR1 is MRHNA and CDR2 is SNTAGT. J gave up 8 bases and V 11 bases, and 17 bases lay outside the gene matches. The chain combines TRBV6-4 with TRBJ1-2; 7 positions match TRBD1. The TCR originated in a man younger than 35 in good health. Sequences were obtained from memory CD4+ T cells sorted from blood. Noted subset: CD45RA-negative fraction. CDR3 residues: CAGSAGQATRGYTF. The CDR3 DNA reads TGTGCCGGAAGCGCCGGACAGGCTACCAGAGGCTACACCTTC.